These T cell receptor beta chains were read from a single sample in a study of T cells in tuberculosis. Profiling relied on immunoSEQ multiplex PCR, and the TCRdb table lists in-frame clones only, not all of them. The sample shows fewer than 45,000 clones, roughly 96% of them seen only once. The sample was PBMCs. Receptors originate from a donor aged 10-29 years with latent tuberculosis or without tuberculosis infection. The CDR3 runs from the conserved cysteine through the conserved F or W. Each record gives: CDR3 length, V gene, CDR3 protein.

>13|TRBV6-1
CASSEVEGARQYF
>14|TRBV6-1
CASSDPQTDYGYTF
>15|TRBV10-2
CASNYPGAGTGELFF
>17|TRBV4-1
CASSRGLAGARDHEQYF
>17|TRBV5-4
CASSLGLTSGRTDTQYF
>13|TRBV5-1
CASSVGQGGGYTF
>16|TRBV5-1
CASSTGTSGGKDEQFF
>16|TRBV2
CASMQNRVNLGSPLHF
>13|TRBV6-6
CATSTGTNEKLFF
>15|TRBV5-1
CASSLVGGHQETQYF
>13|TRBV19
CASNPGLNTEAFF
>16|TRBV6-6
CASSRLAGGVGETQYF
>15|TRBV19
CASREGPSGANVLTF
>13|TRBV9
CASSVVTGGEQYF
>12|TRBV30
CAWSTTSYEQYF
>16|TRBV11-3
CASSLGTRRLTGELFF
>13|TRBV5-1
CASSFTGEVEQFF
>13|TRBV29-1
CSARGKWNTEAFF
>16|TRBV6-5
CASSYPPGTGALQAFF
>15|TRBV11-3
CASSSGLANTGELFF
>15|TRBV30
CAWSFPDREGSPQHF
>13|TRBV2
CASAGQGGNTIYF
>13|TRBV11-2
CASSLDRNYGYTF
>15|TRBV7-9
CASSHLTGRSTEAFF
>15|TRBV5-1
CASSRGTVVTDTQYF
>17|TRBV5-6
CASSLAGTSRTINAQYF
>16|TRBV25-1
CASSEGRRETYNEQFF
>17|TRBV7-2
CASSLALAGFGTDTQYF
>13|TRBV30
CAWIAEMNTEAFF
>15|TRBV19
CASSILGQGPEGYTF
>17|TRBV19
CASKKGFGGADTGELFF
>16|TRBV9
CASSVRLAGGMDTQYF
>11|TRBV6-1
CASLNTGELFF
>16|TRBV5-1
CASSSVGGAGGHEQYF
>13|TRBV18
CASSKADSYEQYF
>13|TRBV5-4
CASSLPANYGYTF
>14|TRBV6-5
CASSYEEGTTPAFF
>15|TRBV19
CATRTQGGGNQPQHF
>16|TRBV18
CASSPPDRYSGNTIYF
>14|TRBV5-6
CASSFRGGNQPQHF
>17|TRBV27
CASSLLLYRGSTDTQYF
>17|TRBV6-1
CASSGTVQGAANQPQHF
>15|TRBV4-1
CASSQLDSGGTEAFF
>15|TRBV18
CASSPGGGRNQPQHF